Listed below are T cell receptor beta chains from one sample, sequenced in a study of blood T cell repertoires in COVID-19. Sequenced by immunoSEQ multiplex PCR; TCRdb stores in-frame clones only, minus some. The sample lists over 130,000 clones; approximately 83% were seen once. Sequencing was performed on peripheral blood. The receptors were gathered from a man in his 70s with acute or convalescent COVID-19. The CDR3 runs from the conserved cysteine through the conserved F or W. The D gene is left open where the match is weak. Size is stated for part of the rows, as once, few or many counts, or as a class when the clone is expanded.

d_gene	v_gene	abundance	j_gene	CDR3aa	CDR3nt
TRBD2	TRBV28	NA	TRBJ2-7	CASSQGRLAGTYEQYF	TGTGCCAGCAGCCAAGGGCGGCTAGCGGGCACCTACGAGCAGTACTTC
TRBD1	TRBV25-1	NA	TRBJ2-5	CASRPPGQGQETQYF	TGTGCCAGCAGACCTCCGGGACAGGGGCAAGAGACCCAGTACTTC
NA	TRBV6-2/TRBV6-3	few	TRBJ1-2	CASSDYTYGYTF	TGTGCCAGCAGTGACTACACCTATGGCTACACCTTC
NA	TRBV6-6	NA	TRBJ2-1	CASSSPRERPLNEQFF	TGTGCCAGCAGCTCCCCCCGGGAGAGACCTCTCAATGAGCAGTTCTTC
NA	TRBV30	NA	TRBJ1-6	CAWSPRTARPNSPLHF	TGTGCCTGGAGTCCCCGGACAGCCCGACCGAATTCACCCCTCCACTTT
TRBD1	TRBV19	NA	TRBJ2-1	CASRATGQSSYNEQFF	TGTGCCAGTAGAGCGACAGGGCAGAGCTCCTACAATGAGCAGTTCTTC
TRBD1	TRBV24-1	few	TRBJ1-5	CATSDGQGYNQPQHF	TGTGCCACCAGTGATGGACAGGGGTACAATCAGCCCCAGCATTTT
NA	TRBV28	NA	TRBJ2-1	CASSPSGSYNEQFF	TGTGCCAGCAGCCCGAGCGGAAGCTACAATGAGCAGTTCTTC
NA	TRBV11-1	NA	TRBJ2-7	CASSSARGSGEQYF	TGTGCCAGCAGCTCCGCCCGGGGGTCGGGCGAGCAGTACTTC
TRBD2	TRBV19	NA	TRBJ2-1	CASRGEGWGNEQFF	TGTGCCAGTAGAGGGGAGGGGTGGGGCAATGAGCAGTTCTTC
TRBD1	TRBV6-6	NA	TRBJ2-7	CASRLPRQGGSYEQYF	TGTGCCAGCAGATTACCACGACAGGGGGGGTCATACGAGCAGTACTTC
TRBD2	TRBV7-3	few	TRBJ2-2	CASSLKTSGTVSNTGELFF	TGTGCCAGCAGCTTAAAGACTAGCGGGACCGTCTCGAACACCGGGGAGCTGTTTTTT
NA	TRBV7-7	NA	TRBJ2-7	CASSLDPSAQAYEQYF	TGTGCTAGCAGCTTAGACCCTAGCGCCCAGGCCTACGAGCAGTACTTC
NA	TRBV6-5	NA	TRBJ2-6	CASSPRSSGANVLTF	TGTGCCAGCAGTCCCCGGAGCTCTGGGGCCAACGTCCTGACTTTC
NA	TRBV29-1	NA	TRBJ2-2	CSVGSGVNTGELFF	TGCAGCGTGGGGTCGGGAGTGAACACCGGGGAGTTGTTTTTT
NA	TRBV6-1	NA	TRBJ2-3	CASSERSSTDTQYF	TGTGCCAGCAGTGAACGGTCTAGCACAGATACGCAGTATTTT
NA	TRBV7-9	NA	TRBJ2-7	CASSRQYTYEQYF	TGTGCCAGCAGCCGCCAGTATACCTACGAGCAGTACTTC
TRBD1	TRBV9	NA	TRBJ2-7	CASSVGDSRDEQYF	TGTGCCAGCAGCGTAGGGGACAGTCGGGACGAGCAGTACTTC
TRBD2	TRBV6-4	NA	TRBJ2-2	CASSPWTSGHTGELFF	TGTGCCAGCAGCCCCTGGACTAGCGGGCACACCGGGGAGCTGTTTTTT
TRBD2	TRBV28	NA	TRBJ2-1	CASSLIPSGIGYNEQFF	TGTGCCAGCAGTTTAATCCCTAGCGGGATCGGCTACAATGAGCAGTTCTTC
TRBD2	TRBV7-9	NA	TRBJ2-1	CASSPRPTSGRRNEQFF	TGTGCCAGCAGCCCACGCCCGACTAGCGGGAGGCGAAATGAGCAGTTCTTC
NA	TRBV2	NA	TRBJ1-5	CASSEALRNQPQHF	TGTGCCAGCAGTGAAGCATTGAGAAATCAGCCCCAGCATTTT
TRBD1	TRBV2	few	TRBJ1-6	CASSSTGGHSPLHF	TGTGCCAGCAGTAGTACAGGGGGGCATTCACCCCTCCACTTT
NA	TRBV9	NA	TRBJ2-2	CASSVAGPVTGELFF	TGTGCCAGCAGCGTGGCAGGGCCGGTCACCGGGGAGCTGTTTTTT
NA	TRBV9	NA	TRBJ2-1	CASSVELVSYNEQFF	TGTGCCAGCAGCGTAGAACTGGTGTCCTACAATGAGCAGTTCTTC
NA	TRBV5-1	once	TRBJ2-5	CASSYFGGGETQYF	TGCGCCAGCAGCTACTTCGGGGGTGGGGAGACCCAGTACTTC
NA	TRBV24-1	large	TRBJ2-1	CATSDLREQFF	TGTGCCACCAGTGATTTACGGGAGCAGTTCTTC
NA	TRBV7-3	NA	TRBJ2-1	CASSVSSEPYNEQFF	TGTGCCAGCAGCGTGTCTAGCGAGCCGTACAATGAGCAGTTCTTC
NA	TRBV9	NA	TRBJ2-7	CASSAGRAGTYEQYF	TGTGCCAGCAGCGCCGGAAGGGCGGGAACCTACGAGCAGTACTTC
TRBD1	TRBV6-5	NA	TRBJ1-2	CASRTGTGWPLGYTF	TGTGCCAGCCGGACCGGGACAGGGTGGCCCCTTGGCTACACCTTC
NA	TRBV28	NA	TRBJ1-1	CASSLILQVPGTEAFF	TGTGCCAGCAGTTTAATCCTTCAAGTCCCGGGGACTGAAGCTTTCTTT
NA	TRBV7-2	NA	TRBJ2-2	CASSLDSGTGELFF	TGTGCCAGCAGCTTAGATTCCGGGACCGGGGAGCTGTTTTTT
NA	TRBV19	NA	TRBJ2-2	CASSRTFNTGELFF	TGTGCCAGTAGTAGGACTTTCAACACCGGGGAGCTGTTTTTT
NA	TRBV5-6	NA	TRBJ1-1	CASSPPWAVGTEAFF	TGTGCCAGCAGCCCCCCGTGGGCCGTGGGCACTGAAGCTTTCTTT
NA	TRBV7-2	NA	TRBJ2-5	CASRLTGTQETQYF	TGTGCCAGCAGACTGACAGGGACTCAAGAGACCCAGTACTTC
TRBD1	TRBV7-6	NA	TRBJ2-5	CASSRPRTGKMGETQYF	TGTGCCAGCAGCCGACCCCGGACAGGAAAGATGGGGGAGACCCAGTACTTC